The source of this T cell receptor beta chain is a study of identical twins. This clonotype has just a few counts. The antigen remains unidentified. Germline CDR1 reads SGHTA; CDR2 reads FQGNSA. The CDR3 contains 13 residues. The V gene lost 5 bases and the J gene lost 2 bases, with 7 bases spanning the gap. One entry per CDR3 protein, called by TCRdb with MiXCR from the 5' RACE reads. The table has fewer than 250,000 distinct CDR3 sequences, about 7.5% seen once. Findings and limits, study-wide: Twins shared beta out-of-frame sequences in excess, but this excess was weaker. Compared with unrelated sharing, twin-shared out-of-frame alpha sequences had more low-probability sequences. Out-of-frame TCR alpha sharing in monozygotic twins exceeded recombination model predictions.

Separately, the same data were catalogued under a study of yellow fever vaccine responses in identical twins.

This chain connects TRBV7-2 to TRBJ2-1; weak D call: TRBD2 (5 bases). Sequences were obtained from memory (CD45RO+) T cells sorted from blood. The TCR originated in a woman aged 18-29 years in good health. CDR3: CASSAGTYNEQFF. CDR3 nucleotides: TGTGCCAGCAGCGCCGGGACCTACAATGAGCAGTTCTTC.